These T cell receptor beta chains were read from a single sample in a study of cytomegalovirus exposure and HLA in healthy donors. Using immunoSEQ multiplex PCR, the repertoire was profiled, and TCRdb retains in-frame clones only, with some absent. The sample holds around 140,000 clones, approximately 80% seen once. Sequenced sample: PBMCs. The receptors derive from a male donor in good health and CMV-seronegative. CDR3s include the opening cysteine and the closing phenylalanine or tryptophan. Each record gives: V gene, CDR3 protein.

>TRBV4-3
CASSQLREGLRKYF
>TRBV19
CASIGMNEQFF
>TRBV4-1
CASSQDRAGVYEQYF
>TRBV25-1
CASSGDSREQYF
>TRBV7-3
CASSLPGITDTQYF
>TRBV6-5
CASSFGTLPVELFF
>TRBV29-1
CSVLGQGLYGYTF
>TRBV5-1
CASSLRGLAGGTDTQYF
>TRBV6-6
CASSPRDSYEQYF
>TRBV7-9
CASNKPGLAGGSSYNEQFF
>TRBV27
CASSPLGGNQPQHF
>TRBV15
CATSTLAGGRGEQFF
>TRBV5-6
CASSFGLAGGGELFF
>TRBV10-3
CAISETSREPNEQFF
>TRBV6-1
CASSEGQNYGYTF
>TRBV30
CAWSVLHYTDTQYF
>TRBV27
CASSSHVGGYEQYF
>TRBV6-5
CASSYSPVNTEAFF
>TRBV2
CASKDGGYNEQFF
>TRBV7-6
CASSLWTSGGFTGELFF
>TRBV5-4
CASSPSLVGQGTGANVLTF
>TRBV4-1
CASSPVHNQPQHF
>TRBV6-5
CASSYGQGVGTQYF
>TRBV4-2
CASSQGWDRTSSGNTIYF
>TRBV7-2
CASSLEPTGTQYF
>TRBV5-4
CASSLWGDQNQPQHF
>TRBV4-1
CASSQEGGRGLAETYYEQYF
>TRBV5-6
CASSPRLAGSEQFF
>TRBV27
CASSPGAGGSGNTIYF
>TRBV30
CAWSGTGVIDEQYF
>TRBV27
CASSFSSALSYEQYF
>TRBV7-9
CASNRGGSLNTEAFF
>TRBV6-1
CASSEGPEGAYEQYF
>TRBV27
CASSSTRPGAYTGELFF
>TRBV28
CAIDGGGYGYTF
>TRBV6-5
CASSYSSTGEGGYTF
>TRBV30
CAWNRGPGETQYF
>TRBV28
CASSLSSGSYEQYF
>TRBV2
CASSDGLFTRTDTQYF
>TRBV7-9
CASSERGEEKLFF
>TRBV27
CASSLGSGSNNEQFF
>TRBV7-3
CASSFGTGGYNEQFF
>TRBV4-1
CASSPPDRGGVKLFF
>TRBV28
CASSPEREPYNEQFF
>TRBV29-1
CSVRGQGNTEAFF
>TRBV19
CASSKGDRGHHYEQYF
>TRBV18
CASSPPETKGGNSPLHF
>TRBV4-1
CASKTDLTYNEQFF
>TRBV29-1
CSANQGAAFF
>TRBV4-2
CASSQATDNTGELFF
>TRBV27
CASSLLGPNEQFF